Below, 18 T cell receptor beta chains from the same sample are listed, as sequenced in a study of PD-L1 blockade in urothelial cancer. The assay was immunoSEQ multiplex PCR, and TCRdb's table has in-frame clones only and misses some. This table holds tens of thousands of clones, roughly 88% found once. Sequencing was performed on PBMCs, taken around atezolizumab (anti-PD-L1) treatment. The origin of the receptors is a man in his sixties with urothelial cancer.

V gene TRBV2 combines with J gene TRBJ2-5; 10 nucleotides match TRBD2. Unmatched junction bases numbered 10, after V lost 7 bases and J lost 5 bases. This CDR3 contains 15 residues. From germline, CDR1 is SNHLY and CDR2 FYNNEI. The CDR3 region is CASKKAGTSAETQYF. CDR3 in DNA: TGTGCCAGCAAGAAGGCCGGGACTAGCGCCGAGACCCAGTACTTC.

The V call is TRBV7-9, the J call TRBJ2-7; possibly TRBD1 for D (6 bases). The CDR3 sequence is 15 residues long. CDR1 and CDR2 from the germline V gene are SEHNR and FQNEAQ (reference sequence). Between the trimmed V and J ends, which lost 0 bases and 0 bases, there was a span of 9 bases. CDR3 coding DNA: TGTGCCAGCAGCTTAGCCTGGGACAACTCCTACGAGCAGTACTTC. The encoded protein is CASSLAWDNSYEQYF.

This chain uses TRBV10-2 with TRBJ2-3; D may be TRBD2 (7 bases). V lost 1 base and J lost 2, with 10 bases in between. Per the germline V gene, CDR1 is WSHSY and CDR2 is SAAADI. The CDR3 loop spans 15 amino acids. CDR3 region: CASSEWGGNTDTQYF. The CDR3 DNA is TGCGCCAGCAGTGAGTGGGGGGGCAACACAGATACGCAGTATTTT.

This chain joins TRBV19 and TRBJ2-1; D may be TRBD1 (6 bases). Germline V gene lookup returns CDR1 LNHDA and CDR2 SQIVND (reference sequence). V was cut by 8 bases and J by 2 bases, with 16 bases left in between. This CDR3 has 15 residues. In DNA form, the CDR3 reads TGTGCCAGTGCCCTTGACAGGTCGGCCTACAATGAGCAGTTCTTC. Residues: CASALDRSAYNEQFF.

The CDR3 spells CAWSSGTGSGYTF. The CDR3 DNA reads as TGTGCCTGGAGTTCCGGGACAGGGTCTGGCTACACCTTC. This sequence joins TRBV30 and TRBJ1-2; TRBD1 aligns across 9 bases. The V gene's germline CDR1 is GTSNPN and CDR2 SVGIG (reference sequence). The length of the CDR3 is 13 residues. Trimming took 2 bases from V and 7 from J; bases not matched to a gene: 5.

Here the CDR3 reads CASLTSSGSYGYTF. The CDR3 coding sequence is TGTGCCAGCCTCACTTCCTCAGGATCCTATGGCTACACCTTC. V usage is TRBV7-9 and J usage is TRBJ1-2; D gene uncertain. V was trimmed by 8 bases and J by 4 bases, leaving 17 bases between them. The CDR3 consists of 14 residues. Germline CDR1 is SEHNR and CDR2 is FQNEAQ (reference sequence).

This rearrangement joins TRBV6-1 to TRBJ1-1, with D maybe TRBD1 (5 bases). V was shortened by 8 bases and J by 2 bases, with 12 bases between the two germline ends. CDR3 length equals 13 residues. The germline V gene encodes CDR1 MNHNS and CDR2 SASEGT. The CDR3 loop is CASGRQTNTEAFF. CDR3 in DNA: TGTGCCAGCGGACGACAGACCAACACTGAAGCTTTCTTT.

The CDR3 region is CASSLGSGGTDTQYF. CDR3 in DNA: TGTGCCAGCAGCTTAGGTAGCGGGGGCACAGATACGCAGTATTTT. The chain combines TRBV7-2 with TRBJ2-3, with 8 nucleotides matching TRBD2. The CDR3 sequence is 15 residues long. CDR1 is SGHTA and CDR2 is FQGNSA in the germline V gene. V gave up 1 base and J gave up 1 base; unmatched junction bases: 1.

The rearrangement links TRBV5-4 to TRBJ1-1; 8 bases are shared with TRBD1. CDR1 SGHNT and CDR2 YYREEE come from the germline V gene (reference sequence). The trim removed 0 bases at V and 4 bases at J, leaving 8 bases unmatched. CDR3 size: 16 residues. The chain's CDR3 is CASSLGPYDRGTEAFF. The CDR3 DNA is TGTGCCAGCAGCTTGGGGCCCTATGACAGGGGCACTGAAGCTTTCTTT.

A single count supports this clone. The chain recombines TRBV5-1 with TRBJ2-2; TRBD2 is a possible D gene (6 bases). The ends were cut back, 5 bases at V and 4 bases at J, with 12 bases in the middle. This CDR3 is built from 14 residues. Germline V lookup: CDR1 SGHRS, CDR2 YFSETQ. The CDR3 DNA is TGCGCCAGCAGGTGGGAGGCCGTCACCGGGGAGCTGTTTTTT. Translation: CASRWEAVTGELFF. The full variable domain, completed using reference TRBV5-1 and TRBJ2-2, is KAGVTQTPRYLIKTRGQQVTLSCSPISGHRSVSWYQQTPGQGLQFLFEYFSETQRNKGNFPGRFSGRQFSNSRSEMNVSTLELGDSALYLCASRWEAVTGELFFGEGSRLTVL.

The chain links TRBV5-6 to TRBJ1-1; 11 bases align to TRBD1. V lost 3 bases, J lost 3 bases, and 1 base stayed unmatched. The CDR3 contains 14 residues. CDR1 and CDR2 (germline): SGHDT, YYEEEE. The CDR3 spells CASSWDRGDTEAFF. CDR3 DNA: TGTGCCAGCAGCTGGGACAGGGGGGACACTGAAGCTTTCTTT.

In its sample, this clone was seen once. The chain is built from TRBV7-2 and TRBJ2-7; 7 bases match TRBD1. V lost 5 bases, J lost 2 bases, and 6 bases stayed unmatched. The CDR3 runs to 14 residues. Germline CDR1 reads SGHTA; CDR2 reads FQGNSA. The CDR3 region is CASSRGQYTYEQYF. The DNA of the CDR3 is TGTGCCAGCAGCCGGGGACAGTACACCTACGAGCAGTACTTC.

The chain recombines TRBV4-2 with TRBJ1-1, with 7 bases lining up with TRBD1. The CDR3 has 14 amino acids. With 5 bases clipped from V and 3 bases from J, the junction kept 6 bases outside the gene matches. Germline V gene lookup returns CDR1 LGHNA and CDR2 YNFKEQ. CDR3 DNA: TGTGCCAGCAGCTATCACGGACAGGACACTGAAGCTTTCTTT. Translating gives CASSYHGQDTEAFF.

The V call is TRBV5-6, the J call TRBJ1-6, with 10 bases that match TRBD1. Germline assignment: CDR1 SGHDT and CDR2 YYEEEE. The CDR3 has 17 amino acids. V dropped 4 bases and J dropped 3; count of bases not matched to a gene: 7. Written as DNA, the CDR3 is TGTGCCAGCAGCCCCGACAGGGGGCTTGGCTATAATTCACCCCTCCACTTT. Translated, it gives CASSPDRGLGYNSPLHF.

J is TRBJ2-2 and V is TRBV19, with 8 bases lining up with TRBD1. Trimming took 1 base from V and 6 from J; bases not matched to a gene: 4. This CDR3 comprises 15 residues. Germline V CDR1 and CDR2: LNHDA, SQIVND (reference sequence). The DNA for the CDR3 is TGTGCCAGTAGTATAGTACAGGGGGGAGCCGGGGAGCTGTTTTTT. Encoded protein: CASSIVQGGAGELFF. Looking up the rest from reference TRBV19 and TRBJ2-2 gives the full variable domain: DGGITQSPKYLFRKEGQNVTLSCEQNLNHDAMYWYRQDPGQGLRLIYYSQIVNDFQKGDIAEGYSVSREKKESFPLTVTSAQKNPTAFYLCASSIVQGGAGELFFGEGSRLTVL.

The V gene is TRBV4-1, the J gene TRBJ1-6; the match to TRBD1 covers 7 bases. Per germline, CDR1 MGHRA and CDR2 YSYEKL. The CDR3 sequence is 19 residues long. V lost 3 bases to trimming and J lost 0 bases; unmatched junction nucleotides: 11. CDR3 DNA: TGCGCCAGCAGCCAGGATGGGACAGTCTACAGCTCCTATAATTCACCCCTCCACTTT. This sequence encodes CASSQDGTVYSSYNSPLHF.

The chain combines TRBV5-6 with TRBJ2-7; 12 bases are shared with TRBD2. This CDR3 has 15 residues. Losses at the gene ends were 5 bases for V and 0 bases for J; bases not matched to a gene: 3. The germline V gene has CDR1 SGHDT and CDR2 YYEEEE. The chain's CDR3 is CASRLTSGSSYEQYF. CDR3 in DNA: TGTGCCAGCAGGTTGACTAGCGGGAGCTCCTACGAGCAGTACTTC.

This clone was seen just once. One end of the junction does not line up with germline, which may come from a read error. The genes are TRBV6-1 and TRBJ2-3, with D perhaps TRBD2 (6 bases). The CDR3 spans 14 residues. Germline CDR1 is MNHNS and CDR2 is SASEGT. CDR3 loop: CATSEERATDTQYF. DNA of the CDR3: TGTGCCACCAGTGAGGAGCGGGCCACAGATACGCAGTATTTT.